This TCR beta chain was captured by sequencing in a study of immune heterogeneity within non-small cell lung tumors. Background on the study: There were a handful of squamous cell carcinomas, approximately nine non-squamous carcinomas and 1 tumor not otherwise specified. Study outcomes and limitations: Identical dominant CDR3 beta clonotypes spanned tumor sites within a patient, beside site-unique high-frequency clones.

Using 32 V and 13 J primers, multiplex PCR amplified TCR beta CDR3. TCRdb analysed the multiplex PCR reads with MiXCR anew, one entry per CDR3 protein. The data show 3,000 or so distinct CDR3 sequences, with more than 35% seen just once and 22% held by the top ten. Germline CDR1 reads SGHVS; CDR2 reads FNYEAQ. V was shortened by 4 bases and J by 4 bases, with 17 bases between the two germline ends. There are 15 residues in the CDR3. Each sample used approximately 550 ng of genomic DNA from bulk tumor tissue. Every primary tumor yielded several biopsies, spaced far apart, that were taken during surgery. Patients with untreated, newly diagnosed non-small cell lung cancer underwent curative surgery. This clonotype ranks as medium-sized. Its cognate antigen is unknown.

The chain carries TRBV7-6 and TRBJ2-7; D gene uncertain. This receptor was obtained from a woman aged 50 to 60 with non-small cell lung cancer. The sequenced sample consisted of lung tumor tissue. CDR3 bases: TGTGCCAGCAGCTCCGGTTTTGGGGATTCTTACGAGCAGTACTTC. This sequence encodes CASSSGFGDSYEQYF. The full variable domain, in which reference TRBV7-6 and TRBJ2-7 provide the parts outside the CDR3, is GAGVSQSPRYKVTKRGQDVALRCDPISGHVSLYWYRQALGQGPEFLTYFNYEAQQDKSGLPNDRFSAERPEGSISTLTIQRTEQRDSAMYRCASSSGFGDSYEQYFGPGTRLTVT.